This T cell receptor beta chain stems from a study of cytomegalovirus exposure and HLA in healthy donors. Across the whole study: The approximately 110 validation repertoires used a platform that matched the one used for the roughly 650 first-cohort repertoires, as a later analysis reported.

Notes on the study in general: The classifier was said to identify cytomegalovirus status with high specificity and sensitivity. Rare sequences made up most TCRs, while some public TCRs were found in many donors. The authors listed 150 to 200 TCR beta chains as cytomegalovirus-associated.

Assay used: immunoSEQ multiplex PCR; TCRdb lists only in-frame clones, some missing. The sample has fewer than 70,000 clones, around 90% seen once. A remark on this clone: Its antigen is not identified.

Sequencing was carried out using PBMCs. This TCR came from a man in his late teens or twenties in good health and CMV-seronegative.

The CDR3 region is CASSRDRVKPQHF. Here the CDR3 DNA reads TGTGCCAGTAGTAGGGACAGGGTAAAGCCCCAGCATTTT. The chain joins TRBV19 to TRBJ1-5; TRBD1 aligns across 9 bases. In germline, CDR1 is LNHDA, CDR2 SQIVND (reference sequence). V trimming: 4 bases; J trimming: 8 bases; junction bases outside the gene matches: 3. There are 13 residues in the CDR3.